The entry below gives a single TCR beta chain sequence along with its context. This CDR3 comprises 14 residues. The V end lost 6 bases, the J end lost 5 bases, and 17 bases lay between the germline ends. Germline V lookup: CDR1 SNHLY, CDR2 FYNNEI. Clones were read by immunoSEQ multiplex PCR, and TCRdb kept only the in-frame ones, dropping some. This table has more than 95,000 clones, roughly 92% appearing once. This entry is derived from a study of control samples from healthy donors and cancer patients. V usage is TRBV2 and J usage is TRBJ2-7; weak D call: TRBD1 (6 bases). The TCR originated in a young man in good health. The sample comprised blood. CDR3 residues: CASSAKQGSHEQYF. CDR3 DNA sequence: TGTGCCAGCAGCGCCAAACAGGGTTCCCACGAGCAGTACTTC.